A selection of T cell receptor beta chains follows, all from one sample in a study of blood T cells in healthy people across ages. A single record per CDR3 protein comes from TCRdb applying MiXCR to the 5' RACE reads. The repertoire holds fewer than 1,000,000 distinct CDR3 sequences, with about 42% as singletons. The sequenced material came from blood. The receptors were sampled from a man older than 75 in good health. Each CDR3 is given with its conserved first and last residue. Fields, in order: V gene, D gene, clone size, J gene, CDR3 protein, CDR3 DNA. The D gene is left open where the match is weak. Rows give clone size only sometimes, using once, few, many, or a class for an expanded clone.

TRBV25-1,TRBD1,few,TRBJ1-4,CASSALSGQRNEKLFF,TGTGCCAGCAGTGCATTATCGGGACAGCGTAATGAAAAACTGTTTTTT
TRBV5-1,.,few,TRBJ1-2,CASSREGGTDGYTF,TGCGCCAGCAGCAGGGAGGGAGGGACGGACGGCTACACCTTC
TRBV6-5,TRBD1,few,TRBJ2-3,CASRTQGTDTQYF,TGTGCCAGCAGGACACAGGGGACAGATACGCAGTATTTT
TRBV5-6,.,.,TRBJ2-1,CASSPPGGNNEQFF,TGTGCCAGCAGCCCCCCAGGGGGGAACAATGAGCAGTTCTTC
TRBV7-3,.,few,TRBJ2-1,CASSSTSGQQQFF,TGTGCCAGCAGCTCTACCTCCGGACAACAGCAGTTCTTC
TRBV5-1,TRBD2,.,TRBJ2-5,CASSLGASGRVNEQYF,TGCGCCAGCAGCTTGGGGGCTAGCGGGAGGGTTAATGAGCAGTACTTC
TRBV7-2,TRBD2,few,TRBJ2-5,CASSPSSLAGGRETQYF,TGTGCCAGCAGCCCCTCTTCACTAGCGGGAGGGCGGGAGACCCAGTACTTC
TRBV5-5,.,.,TRBJ1-5,CASSLLSDSNQPQHF,TGTGCCAGCAGCTTGTTGAGTGATAGCAATCAGCCCCAGCATTTT
TRBV2,.,.,TRBJ1-1,CASSVRVTTEAFF,TGTGCCAGCAGTGTCAGGGTGACCACTGAAGCTTTCTTT
TRBV7-9,.,.,TRBJ2-1,CASSLSCSQGRDEQFF,TGTGCCAGCAGCTTGTCATGTAGCCAGGGGAGGGATGAGCAGTTCTTC
TRBV28,TRBD1,.,TRBJ2-7,CASSPSLGQGSYEQYF,TGTGCCAGCAGTCCAAGTCTGGGACAGGGGTCCTACGAGCAGTACTTC
TRBV27,TRBD1,.,TRBJ1-6,CASRRDSANSPLHF,TGTGCCAGCAGACGGGACAGTGCGAATTCACCCCTCCACTTT
TRBV5-1,.,.,TRBJ1-2,CASRKENYGYTF,TGCGCCAGCAGAAAAGAGAACTATGGCTACACCTTC
TRBV6-5,.,.,TRBJ1-2,CASSYSFNSNYGYTF,TGTGCCAGCAGTTACTCGTTTAACAGTAACTATGGCTACACCTTC
TRBV6-6,.,few,TRBJ2-1,CASSTDGGPYEQFF,TGTGCCAGCAGTACCGACGGAGGGCCGTATGAGCAGTTCTTC
TRBV20-1,TRBD1,.,TRBJ2-5,CSVNRQGSTEQYF,TGCAGTGTTAACAGACAGGGTTCTACTGAGCAGTACTTC
TRBV2,TRBD1,.,TRBJ1-1,CASRTGQGYAEAFF,TGTGCCAGCAGGACGGGACAGGGGTACGCTGAAGCTTTCTTT
TRBV10-3,.,.,TRBJ2-4,CAISATAHTGYIQYF,TGTGCCATCAGTGCGACAGCTCATACGGGCTACATTCAGTACTTC
TRBV25-1,.,many,TRBJ2-3,CASSVGAVLTDTQYF,TGTGCCAGCAGTGTGGGGGCAGTCCTTACAGATACGCAGTATTTT
TRBV7-2,.,few,TRBJ2-6,CASSLGTPGANVLTF,TGTGCCAGCAGCTTAGGGACCCCTGGGGCCAACGTCCTGACTTTC
TRBV5-1,.,.,TRBJ2-7,CASSLERGREQYF,TGCGCCAGCAGCCTGGAGAGGGGAAGGGAGCAGTACTTC
TRBV25-1,.,few,TRBJ2-3,CASSEWSSGGADTQYF,TGTGCCAGCAGTGAATGGAGTAGCGGAGGCGCAGATACGCAGTATTTT
TRBV10-3,.,once,TRBJ2-7,CAIATDGGYEQYF,TGTGCCATCGCGACGGACGGAGGATACGAGCAGTACTTC
TRBV20-1,.,.,TRBJ2-5,CNAGGPSQETQYF,TGCAATGCCGGGGGGCCGTCACAAGAGACCCAGTACTTC
TRBV5-1,TRBD2,many,TRBJ2-5,CASSSLSGMGETQYF,TGCGCCAGCAGCTCGCTTAGCGGGATGGGGGAGACCCAGTACTTC
TRBV28,.,.,TRBJ1-6,CASSYIDSPLHF,TGTGCCAGCAGTTACATAGATTCACCCCTCCACTTT
TRBV7-9,.,few,TRBJ2-1,CASSLAQGIFEQFF,TGTGCCAGCAGCTTAGCTCAGGGGATCTTTGAGCAGTTCTTC
TRBV9,TRBD2,.,TRBJ2-1,CASSVDALAGNNEQLF,TGTGCCAGCAGCGTAGATGCCCTAGCGGGCAACAATGAGCAGCTCTTC
TRBV20-1,TRBD2,many,TRBJ2-4,CSALSRRLAGENIQYF,TGCAGTGCTCTTAGTAGGAGGCTAGCGGGAGAAAACATTCAGTACTTC
TRBV10-3,.,.,TRBJ2-7,CAISDSIGEQYF,TGTGCCATCAGTGACAGCATCGGCGAGCAGTACTTC
TRBV12-3/TRBV12-4,.,.,TRBJ2-3,CASIGATDTQYF,TGTGCCAGCATAGGTGCGACAGATACGCAGTATTTT
TRBV7-9,TRBD1,.,TRBJ2-7,CASSGKGGYYNEQYF,TGTGCCAGCAGCGGGAAAGGGGGCTATTACAATGAGCAGTACTTC
TRBV20-1,.,few,TRBJ1-6,CSARGNSASGNSPLHF,TGCAGTGCTAGAGGAAACTCGGCAAGTGGTAATTCACCCCTCCACTTT
TRBV6-5,.,once,TRBJ2-5,CASSWRSEGAETQYF,TGTGCCAGCAGCTGGAGGAGTGAGGGCGCTGAGACCCAGTACTTC
TRBV4-1,TRBD2,few,TRBJ2-1,CASSQDWAGVREQFF,TGCGCCAGCAGCCAAGATTGGGCGGGAGTACGTGAGCAGTTCTTC
TRBV15,.,.,TRBJ2-5,CATSRREVAETQYF,TGTGCCACCAGCAGGAGGGAGGTCGCAGAGACCCAGTACTTC
TRBV29-1,.,.,TRBJ2-7,CSVVSVTSSYEQYF,TGCAGCGTTGTCTCAGTAACGAGCTCCTACGAGCAGTACTTC
TRBV11-2,TRBD1,few,TRBJ2-1,CASSLRRGQGEVARAGNEQFF,TGTGCCAGCAGCTTAAGGAGGGGACAGGGGGAGGTTGCCCGGGCCGGGAACGAGCAGTTCTTC
TRBV29-1,TRBD1,.,TRBJ2-4,CSVERDRPSREQYF,TGCAGCGTTGAAAGGGACAGGCCGAGTAGAGAGCAGTACTTC
TRBV3-1,.,.,TRBJ2-6,CASSQFPVGSAGANVLTF,TGTGCCAGCAGCCAATTCCCCGTTGGTTCGGCTGGGGCCAACGTCCTGACTTTC
TRBV14,TRBD2,few,TRBJ2-1,CASSLWTSGSNEQFF,TGTGCCAGCAGCCTCTGGACTAGCGGCTCCAATGAGCAGTTCTTC
TRBV15,.,.,TRBJ2-3,CATSSADTDTQYF,TGTGCCACCAGCAGTGCTGACACCGATACGCAGTATTTT